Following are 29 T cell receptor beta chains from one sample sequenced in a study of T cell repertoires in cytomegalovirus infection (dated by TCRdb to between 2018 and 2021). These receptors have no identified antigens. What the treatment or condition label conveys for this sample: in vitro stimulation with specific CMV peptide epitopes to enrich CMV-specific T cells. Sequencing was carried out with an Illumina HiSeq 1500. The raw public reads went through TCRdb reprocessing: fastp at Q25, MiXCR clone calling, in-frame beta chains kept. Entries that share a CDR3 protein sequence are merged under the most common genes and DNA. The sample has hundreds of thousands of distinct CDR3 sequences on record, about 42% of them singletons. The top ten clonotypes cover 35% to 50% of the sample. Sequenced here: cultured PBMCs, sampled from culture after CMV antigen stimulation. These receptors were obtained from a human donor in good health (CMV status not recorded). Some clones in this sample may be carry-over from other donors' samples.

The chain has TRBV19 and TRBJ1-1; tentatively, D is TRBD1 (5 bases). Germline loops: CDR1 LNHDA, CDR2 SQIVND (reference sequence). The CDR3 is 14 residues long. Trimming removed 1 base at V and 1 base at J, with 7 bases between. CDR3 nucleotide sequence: TGTGCCAGTAGTATAGTTGGGACGAACACTGAAGCTTTCTTT. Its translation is CASSIVGTNTEAFF.

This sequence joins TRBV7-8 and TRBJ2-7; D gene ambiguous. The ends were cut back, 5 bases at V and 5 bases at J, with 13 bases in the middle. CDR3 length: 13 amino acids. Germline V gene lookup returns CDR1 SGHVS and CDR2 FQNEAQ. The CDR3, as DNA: TGTGCCAGCAGCACAGACCTTTCGCACGAGCAGTACTTC. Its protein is CASSTDLSHEQYF.

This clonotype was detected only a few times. This CDR3 is CASSLAEMPESQYF. CDR3 sequence (DNA): TGTGCCAGCAGCTTAGCGGAGATGCCGGAGTCCCAGTACTTC. The genes are TRBV7-8 and TRBJ2-5; D gene unclear. Germline V gene data show CDR1 as SGHVS and CDR2 as FQNEAQ. The CDR3 loop spans 14 amino acids. Trimming took off 0 bases at V and 9 bases at J, with 14 bases between the two ends.

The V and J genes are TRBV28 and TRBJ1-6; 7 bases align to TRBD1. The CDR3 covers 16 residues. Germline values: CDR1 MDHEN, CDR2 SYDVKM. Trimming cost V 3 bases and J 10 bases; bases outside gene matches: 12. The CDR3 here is CASSFHVSYRGSPLHF. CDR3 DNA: TGTGCCAGCAGTTTCCACGTCTCTTACAGGGGCTCACCCCTCCACTTT.

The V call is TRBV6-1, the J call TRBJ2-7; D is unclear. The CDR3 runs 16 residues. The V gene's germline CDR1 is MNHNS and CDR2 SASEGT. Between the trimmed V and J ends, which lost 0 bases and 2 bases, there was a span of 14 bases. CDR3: CASSEAGGRTPYEQYF. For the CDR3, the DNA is TGTGCCAGCAGTGAAGCGGGCGGAAGGACCCCCTACGAGCAGTACTTC.

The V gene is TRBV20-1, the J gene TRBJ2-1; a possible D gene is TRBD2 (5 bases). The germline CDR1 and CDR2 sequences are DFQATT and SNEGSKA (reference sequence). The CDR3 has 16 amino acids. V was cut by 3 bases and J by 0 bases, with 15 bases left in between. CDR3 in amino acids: CSASGSTGNSYNEQFF. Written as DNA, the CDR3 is TGCAGTGCTAGTGGTTCGACCGGGAACTCCTACAATGAGCAGTTCTTC.

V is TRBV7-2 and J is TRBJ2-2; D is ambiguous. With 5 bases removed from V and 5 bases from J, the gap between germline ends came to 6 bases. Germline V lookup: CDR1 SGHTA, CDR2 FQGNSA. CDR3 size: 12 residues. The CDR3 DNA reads TGTGCCAGCAGCCTGACTACCGGGGAGCTGTTTTTT. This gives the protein CASSLTTGELFF.

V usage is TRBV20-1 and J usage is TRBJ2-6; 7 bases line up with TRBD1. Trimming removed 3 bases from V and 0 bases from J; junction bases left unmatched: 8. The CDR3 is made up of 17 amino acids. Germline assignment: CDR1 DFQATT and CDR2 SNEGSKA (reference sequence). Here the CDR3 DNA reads TGCAGTGCTAGGGCTGGACAGGTGAACTCTGGGGCCAACGTCCTGACTTTC. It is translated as CSARAGQVNSGANVLTF.

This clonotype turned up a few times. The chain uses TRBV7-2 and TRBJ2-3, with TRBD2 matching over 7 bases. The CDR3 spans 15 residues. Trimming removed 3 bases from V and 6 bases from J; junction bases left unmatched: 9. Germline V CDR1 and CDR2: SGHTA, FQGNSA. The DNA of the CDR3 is TGTGCCAGCAGCTTGTACGGCGGAGCGGGGGATACGCAGTATTTT. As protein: CASSLYGGAGDTQYF.

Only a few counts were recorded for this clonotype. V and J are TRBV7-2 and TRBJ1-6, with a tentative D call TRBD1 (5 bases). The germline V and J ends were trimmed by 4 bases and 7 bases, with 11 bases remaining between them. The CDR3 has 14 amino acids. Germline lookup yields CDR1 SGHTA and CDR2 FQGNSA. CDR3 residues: CASSSGSWNSPLHF. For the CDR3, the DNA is TGTGCCAGCAGCTCAGGGAGTTGGAATTCACCCCTCCACTTT.

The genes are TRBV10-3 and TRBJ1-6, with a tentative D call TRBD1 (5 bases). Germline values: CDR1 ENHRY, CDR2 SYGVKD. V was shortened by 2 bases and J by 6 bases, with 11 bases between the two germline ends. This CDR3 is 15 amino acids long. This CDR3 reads CAISEIKRGNSPLHF. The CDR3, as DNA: TGTGCCATCAGTGAGATCAAGAGGGGTAATTCACCCCTCCACTTT.

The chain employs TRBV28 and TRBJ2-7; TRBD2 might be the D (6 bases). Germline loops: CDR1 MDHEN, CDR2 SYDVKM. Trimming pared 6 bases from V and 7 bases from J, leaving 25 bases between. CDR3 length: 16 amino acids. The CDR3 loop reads CASSLSGSGLYGEQYF. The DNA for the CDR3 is TGTGCCAGCAGCCTCTCGGGTAGCGGTTTGTATGGGGAGCAGTACTTC.

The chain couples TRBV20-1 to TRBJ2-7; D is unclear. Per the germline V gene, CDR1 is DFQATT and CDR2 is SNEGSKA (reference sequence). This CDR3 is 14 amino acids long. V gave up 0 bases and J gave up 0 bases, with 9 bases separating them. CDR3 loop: CSARDGPHSYEQYF. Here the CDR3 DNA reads TGCAGTGCTAGAGATGGGCCCCACTCCTACGAGCAGTACTTC.

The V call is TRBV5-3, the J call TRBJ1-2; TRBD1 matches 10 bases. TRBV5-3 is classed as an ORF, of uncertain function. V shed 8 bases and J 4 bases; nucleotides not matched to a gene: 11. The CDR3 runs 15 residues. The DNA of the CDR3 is TGTGCCAGCAGCCCGGGGACAGGGGAAACCTATGGCTACACCTTC. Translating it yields CASSPGTGETYGYTF.

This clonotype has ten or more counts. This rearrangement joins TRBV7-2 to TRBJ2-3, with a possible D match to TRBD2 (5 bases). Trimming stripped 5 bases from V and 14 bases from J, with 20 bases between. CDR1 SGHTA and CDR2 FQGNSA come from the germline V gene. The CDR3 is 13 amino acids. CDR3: CASSPPPGKNGYF. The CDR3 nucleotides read TGTGCCAGCAGCCCCCCCCCCGGGAAAAATGGGTATTTT. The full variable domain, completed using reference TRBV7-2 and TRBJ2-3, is GAGVSQSPSNKVTEKGKDVELRCDPISGHTALYWYRQSLGQGLEFLIYFQGNSAPDKSGLPSDRFSAERTGGSVSTLTIQRTQQEDSAVYLCASSPPPGKNGYFGPGTRLTVL.

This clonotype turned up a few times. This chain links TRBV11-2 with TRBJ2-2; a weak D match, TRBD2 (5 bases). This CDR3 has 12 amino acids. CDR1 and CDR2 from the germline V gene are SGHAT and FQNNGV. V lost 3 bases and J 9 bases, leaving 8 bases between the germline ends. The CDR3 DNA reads TGTGCCAGCAGCTTTGAGGGCCGGGAGCTGTTTTTT. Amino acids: CASSFEGRELFF.

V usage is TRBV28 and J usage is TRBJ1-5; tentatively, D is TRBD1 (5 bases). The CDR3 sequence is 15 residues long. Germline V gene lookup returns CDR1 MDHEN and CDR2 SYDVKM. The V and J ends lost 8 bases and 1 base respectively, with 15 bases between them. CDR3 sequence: CASRGRGISNQPQHF. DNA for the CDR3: TGTGCCAGCCGGGGCCGCGGGATAAGCAATCAGCCCCAGCATTTT.

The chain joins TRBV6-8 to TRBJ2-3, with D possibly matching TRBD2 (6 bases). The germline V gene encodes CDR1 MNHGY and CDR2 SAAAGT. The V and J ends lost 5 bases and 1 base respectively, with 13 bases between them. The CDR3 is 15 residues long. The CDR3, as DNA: TGTGCCAGCAGTACCGGGAGTACCGGCACAGATACGCAGTATTTT. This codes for CASSTGSTGTDTQYF.

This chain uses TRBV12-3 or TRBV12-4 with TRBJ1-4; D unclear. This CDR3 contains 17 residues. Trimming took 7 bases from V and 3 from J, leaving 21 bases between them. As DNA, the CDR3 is TGTGCCAGCACCTATCAGGTTCCGCCGCGGGCTAATGAAAAACTGTTTTTT. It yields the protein CASTYQVPPRANEKLFF.

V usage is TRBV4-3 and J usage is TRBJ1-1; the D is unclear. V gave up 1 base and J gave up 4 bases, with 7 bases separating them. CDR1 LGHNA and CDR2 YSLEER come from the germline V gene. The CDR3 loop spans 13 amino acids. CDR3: CASSQAVRTEAFF. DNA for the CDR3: TGCGCCAGCAGCCAAGCAGTTCGCACTGAAGCTTTCTTT.

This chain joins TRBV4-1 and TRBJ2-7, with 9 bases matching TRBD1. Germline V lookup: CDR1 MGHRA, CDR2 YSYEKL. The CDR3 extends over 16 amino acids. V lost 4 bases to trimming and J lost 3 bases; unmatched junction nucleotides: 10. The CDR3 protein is CASSLLFGTGLYEQYF. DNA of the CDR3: TGCGCCAGCAGCCTCCTTTTCGGGACAGGGCTCTACGAGCAGTACTTC.

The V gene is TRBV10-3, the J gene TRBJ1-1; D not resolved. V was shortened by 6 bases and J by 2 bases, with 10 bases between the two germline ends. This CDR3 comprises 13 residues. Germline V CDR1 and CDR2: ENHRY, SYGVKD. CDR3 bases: TGTGCCATCAGGGGCACAGTTAACACTGAAGCTTTCTTT. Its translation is CAIRGTVNTEAFF.

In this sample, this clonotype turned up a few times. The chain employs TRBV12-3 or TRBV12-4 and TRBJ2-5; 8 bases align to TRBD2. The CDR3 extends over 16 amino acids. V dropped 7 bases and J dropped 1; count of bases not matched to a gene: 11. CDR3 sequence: CASTNMAGGTQETQYF. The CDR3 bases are TGTGCCAGCACAAATATGGCGGGGGGAACCCAAGAGACCCAGTACTTC.

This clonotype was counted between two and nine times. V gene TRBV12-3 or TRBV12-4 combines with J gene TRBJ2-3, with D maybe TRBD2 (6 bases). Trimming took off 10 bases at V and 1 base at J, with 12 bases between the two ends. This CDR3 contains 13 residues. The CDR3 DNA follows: TGTGCCATCAAAGGCGGGGGCACAGATACGCAGTATTTT. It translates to CAIKGGGTDTQYF.

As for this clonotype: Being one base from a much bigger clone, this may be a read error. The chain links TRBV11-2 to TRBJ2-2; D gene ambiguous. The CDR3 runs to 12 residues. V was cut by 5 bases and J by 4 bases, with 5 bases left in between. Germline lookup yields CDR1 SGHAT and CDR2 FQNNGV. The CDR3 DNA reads TGTGCCAGCAGCCAGATCACCGGGGAGCTGTTTTTT. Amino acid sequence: CASSQITGELFF.

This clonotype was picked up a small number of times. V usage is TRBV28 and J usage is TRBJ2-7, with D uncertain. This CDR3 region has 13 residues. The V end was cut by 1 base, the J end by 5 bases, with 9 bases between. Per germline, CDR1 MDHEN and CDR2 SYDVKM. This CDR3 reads CASSLSWDDEQYF. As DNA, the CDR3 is TGTGCCAGCAGTTTATCGTGGGATGACGAGCAGTACTTC.

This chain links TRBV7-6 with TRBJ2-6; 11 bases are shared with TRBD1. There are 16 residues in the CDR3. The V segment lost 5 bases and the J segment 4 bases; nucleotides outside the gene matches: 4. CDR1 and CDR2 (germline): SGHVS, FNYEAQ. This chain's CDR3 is CASSGQGAWGANVLTF. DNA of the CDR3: TGTGCCAGCAGCGGACAGGGGGCTTGGGGGGCCAACGTCCTGACTTTC.

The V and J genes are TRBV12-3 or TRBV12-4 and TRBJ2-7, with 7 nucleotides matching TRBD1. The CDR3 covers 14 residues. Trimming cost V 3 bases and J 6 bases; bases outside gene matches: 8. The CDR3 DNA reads TGTGCCAGCAGTTTGGCCGGGACAGTGGGCGAGCAGTACTTC. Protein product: CASSLAGTVGEQYF.

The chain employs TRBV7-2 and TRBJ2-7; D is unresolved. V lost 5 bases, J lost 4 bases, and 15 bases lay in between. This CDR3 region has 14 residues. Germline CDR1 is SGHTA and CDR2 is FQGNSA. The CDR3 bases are TGTGCCAGCAGCCACCCATCGAGAGGATACGAGCAGTACTTC. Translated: CASSHPSRGYEQYF. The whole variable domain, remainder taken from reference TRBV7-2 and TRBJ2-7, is GAGVSQSPSNKVTEKGKDVELRCDPISGHTALYWYRQSLGQGLEFLIYFQGNSAPDKSGLPSDRFSAERTGGSVSTLTIQRTQQEDSAVYLCASSHPSRGYEQYFGPGTRLTVT.